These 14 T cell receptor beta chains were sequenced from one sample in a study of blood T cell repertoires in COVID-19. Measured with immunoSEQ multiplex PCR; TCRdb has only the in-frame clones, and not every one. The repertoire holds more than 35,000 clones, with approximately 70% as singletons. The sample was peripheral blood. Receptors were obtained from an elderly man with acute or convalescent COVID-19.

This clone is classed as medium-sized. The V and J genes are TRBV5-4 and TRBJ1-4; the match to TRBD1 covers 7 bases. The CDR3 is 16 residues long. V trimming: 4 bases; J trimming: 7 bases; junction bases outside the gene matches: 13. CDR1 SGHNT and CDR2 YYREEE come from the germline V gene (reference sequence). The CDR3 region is CASSRSTGDGGEKLFF. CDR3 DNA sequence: TGTGCCAGCAGCCGATCCACAGGGGACGGAGGTGAAAAACTGTTTTTT.

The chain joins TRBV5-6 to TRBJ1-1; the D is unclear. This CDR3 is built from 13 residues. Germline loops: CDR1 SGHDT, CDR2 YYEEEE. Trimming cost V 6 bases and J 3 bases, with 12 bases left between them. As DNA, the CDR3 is TGTGCCAGCACCCTGTCAGTGTACACTGAAGCTTTCTTT. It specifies CASTLSVYTEAFF.

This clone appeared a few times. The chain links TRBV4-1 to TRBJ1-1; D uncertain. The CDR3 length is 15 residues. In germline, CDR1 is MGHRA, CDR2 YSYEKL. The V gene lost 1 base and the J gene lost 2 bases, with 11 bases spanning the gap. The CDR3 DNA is TGCGCCAGCAGCCAAGTCGGCAGCGTTAACACTGAAGCTTTCTTT. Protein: CASSQVGSVNTEAFF.

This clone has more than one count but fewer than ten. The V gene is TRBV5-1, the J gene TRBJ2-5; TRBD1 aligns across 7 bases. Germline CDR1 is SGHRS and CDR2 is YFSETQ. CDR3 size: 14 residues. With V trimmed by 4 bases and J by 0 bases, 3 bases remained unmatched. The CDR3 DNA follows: TGCGCCAGCAGCAAGGGGACAGACCAAGAGACCCAGTACTTC. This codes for CASSKGTDQETQYF.

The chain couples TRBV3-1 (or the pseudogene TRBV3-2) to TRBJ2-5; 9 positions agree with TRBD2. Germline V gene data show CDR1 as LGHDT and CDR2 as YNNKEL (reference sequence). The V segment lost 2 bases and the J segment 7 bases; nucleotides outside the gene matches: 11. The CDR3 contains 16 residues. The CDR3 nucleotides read TGTGCCAGCAGCCAACAGACCAATAGCGGGGGAGGGACCCAGTACTTC. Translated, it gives CASSQQTNSGGGTQYF.

CDR3 residues: CASSLLGGREQYF. CDR3 sequence (DNA): TGTGCCAGCAGCTTATTGGGAGGGAGAGAGCAGTACTTC. The chain recombines TRBV7-2 with TRBJ2-7; TRBD2 agrees at 7 bases. From germline, CDR1 is SGHTA and CDR2 FQGNSA. After removal of 2 bases from V and 7 bases from J, the junction contained 5 bases not matched to a gene. The CDR3 length is 13 residues.

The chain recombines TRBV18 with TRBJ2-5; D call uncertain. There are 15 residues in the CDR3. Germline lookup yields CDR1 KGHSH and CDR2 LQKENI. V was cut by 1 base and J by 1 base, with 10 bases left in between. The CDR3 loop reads CASSPRGAVQETQYF. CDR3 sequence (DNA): TGTGCCAGCTCACCACGCGGTGCAGTCCAAGAGACCCAGTACTTC.

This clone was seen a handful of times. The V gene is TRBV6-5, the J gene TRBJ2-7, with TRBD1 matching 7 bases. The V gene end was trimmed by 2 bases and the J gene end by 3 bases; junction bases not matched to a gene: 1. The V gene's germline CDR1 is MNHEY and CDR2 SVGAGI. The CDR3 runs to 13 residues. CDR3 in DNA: TGTGCCAGCAGTTACGGGGACAGCTACGAGCAGTACTTC. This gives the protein CASSYGDSYEQYF.

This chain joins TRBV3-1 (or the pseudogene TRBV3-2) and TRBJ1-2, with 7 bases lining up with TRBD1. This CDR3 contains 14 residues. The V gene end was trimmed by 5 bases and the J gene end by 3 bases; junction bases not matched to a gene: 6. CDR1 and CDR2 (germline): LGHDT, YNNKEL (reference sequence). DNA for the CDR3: TGTGCCAGCAGCTCGGTTGGGACAGACTATGGCTACACCTTC. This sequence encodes CASSSVGTDYGYTF.

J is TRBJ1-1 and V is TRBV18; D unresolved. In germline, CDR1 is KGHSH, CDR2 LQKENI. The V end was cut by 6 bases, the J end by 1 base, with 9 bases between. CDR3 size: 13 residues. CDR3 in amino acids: CASSAGQNTEAFF. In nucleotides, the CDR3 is TGTGCCAGCTCGGCGGGCCAGAACACTGAAGCTTTCTTT.

For the CDR3, the DNA is TGTGCCAGCAGTCTTTCCATCGGGACACCCAACTCCTACGAGCAGTACTTC. It translates to CASSLSIGTPNSYEQYF. The chain has TRBV6-6 and TRBJ2-7, with a tentative D call TRBD1 (6 bases). Looked up from germline, CDR1 is MNHNY and CDR2 is SVGAGI (reference sequence). V lost 5 bases and J 0 bases, leaving 20 bases between the germline ends. The CDR3 is 17 amino acids.

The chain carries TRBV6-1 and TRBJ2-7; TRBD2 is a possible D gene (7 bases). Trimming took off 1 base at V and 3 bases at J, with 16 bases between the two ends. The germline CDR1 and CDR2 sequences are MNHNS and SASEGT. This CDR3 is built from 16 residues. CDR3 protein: CASSEVWAGALYEQYF. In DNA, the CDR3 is TGTGCCAGCAGTGAAGTTTGGGCGGGGGCTCTCTACGAGCAGTACTTC.

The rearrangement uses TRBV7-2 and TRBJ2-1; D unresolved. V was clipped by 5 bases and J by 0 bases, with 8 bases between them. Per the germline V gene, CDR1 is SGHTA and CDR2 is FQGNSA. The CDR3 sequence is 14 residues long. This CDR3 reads CASSPRSSYNEQFF. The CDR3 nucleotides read TGTGCCAGCAGCCCGAGGAGCTCCTACAATGAGCAGTTCTTC.

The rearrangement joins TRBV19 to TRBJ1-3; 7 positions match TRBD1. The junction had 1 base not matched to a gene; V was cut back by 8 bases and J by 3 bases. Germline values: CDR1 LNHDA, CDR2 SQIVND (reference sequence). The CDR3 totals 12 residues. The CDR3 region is CASRTGGNTIYF. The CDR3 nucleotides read TGTGCCAGTCGGACAGGTGGAAACACCATATATTTT.